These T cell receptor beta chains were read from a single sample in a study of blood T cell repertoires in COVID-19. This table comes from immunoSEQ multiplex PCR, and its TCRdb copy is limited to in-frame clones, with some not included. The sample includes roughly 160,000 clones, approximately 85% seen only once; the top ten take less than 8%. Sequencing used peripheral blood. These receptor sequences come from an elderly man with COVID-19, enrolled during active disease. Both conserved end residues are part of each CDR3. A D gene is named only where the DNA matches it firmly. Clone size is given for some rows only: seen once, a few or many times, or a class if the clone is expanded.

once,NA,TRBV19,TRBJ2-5,CASSINSHEKETQYF,TGTGCCAGTAGTATTAACAGCCACGAAAAAGAGACCCAGTACTTC
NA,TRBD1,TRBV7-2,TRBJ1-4,CASSLTGQHEKLFF,TGTGCCAGCAGCTTAACGGGACAGCATGAAAAACTGTTTTTT
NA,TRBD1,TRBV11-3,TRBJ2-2,CASSPRQGAGTGELFF,TGTGCCAGCAGCCCCCGACAGGGGGCTGGCACCGGGGAGCTGTTTTTT
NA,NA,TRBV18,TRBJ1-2,CASSLRLDTAFYGYTF,TGTGCCAGCTCACTCCGCTTAGACACCGCCTTCTATGGCTACACCTTC
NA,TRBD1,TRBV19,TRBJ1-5,CASSSQGVRGNQLQHF,TGTGCCAGTAGTTCACAGGGGGTACGTGGCAATCAGCTCCAGCATTTT
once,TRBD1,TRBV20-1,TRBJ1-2,CSASRNRDRWTWGYTF,TGCAGTGCTAGTCGGAACCGGGACAGGTGGACGTGGGGCTACACCTTC
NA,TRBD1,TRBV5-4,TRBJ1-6,CASTTDREYNSPLHF,TGTGCCAGCACTACGGACAGGGAGTATAATTCACCCCTCCACTTT
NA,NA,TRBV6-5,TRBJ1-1,CASTGENQGNTEAFF,TGTGCCAGCACGGGAGAGAATCAGGGGAACACTGAAGCTTTCTTT
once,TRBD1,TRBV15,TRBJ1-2,CATSRDRGDGYTF,TGTGCCACCAGCAGAGACAGGGGGGATGGCTACACCTTC
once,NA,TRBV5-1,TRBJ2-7,CASTRSQGSLYEQYF,TGCGCCAGCACCAGGTCCCAGGGAAGCTTGTACGAGCAGTACTTC